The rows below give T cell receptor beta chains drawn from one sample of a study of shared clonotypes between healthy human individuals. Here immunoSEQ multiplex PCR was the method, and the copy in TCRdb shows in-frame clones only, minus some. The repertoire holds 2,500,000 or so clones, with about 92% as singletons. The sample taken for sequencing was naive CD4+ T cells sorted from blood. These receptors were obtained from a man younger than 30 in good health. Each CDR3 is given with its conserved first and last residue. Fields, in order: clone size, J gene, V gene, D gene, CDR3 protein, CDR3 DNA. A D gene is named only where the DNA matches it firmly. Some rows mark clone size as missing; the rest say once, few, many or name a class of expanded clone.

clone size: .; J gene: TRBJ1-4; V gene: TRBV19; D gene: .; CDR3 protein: CASSIESLASEKLFF; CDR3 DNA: TGTGCCAGTAGTATAGAGTCCCTGGCCAGTGAAAAACTGTTTTTT
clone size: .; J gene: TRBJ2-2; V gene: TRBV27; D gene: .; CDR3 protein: CASRPREANTGELFF; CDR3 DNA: TGTGCCAGCAGACCCAGGGAGGCGAACACCGGGGAGCTGTTTTTT
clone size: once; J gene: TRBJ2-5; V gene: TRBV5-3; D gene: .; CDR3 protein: CAKTDGPIEETQYF; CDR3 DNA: TGTGCCAAAACGGACGGGCCCATTGAGGAGACCCAGTACTTC
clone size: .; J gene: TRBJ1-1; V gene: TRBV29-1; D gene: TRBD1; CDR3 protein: CSVVHPGQGMNTEAFF; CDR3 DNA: TGCAGCGTTGTGCATCCGGGACAGGGTATGAACACTGAAGCTTTCTTT
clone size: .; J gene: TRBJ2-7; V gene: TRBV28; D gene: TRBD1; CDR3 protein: CASSLGRGRNEQYF; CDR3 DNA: TGTGCCAGCAGTTTGGGCAGGGGGCGGAACGAGCAGTACTTC
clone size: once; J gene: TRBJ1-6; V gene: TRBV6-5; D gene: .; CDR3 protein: CASSGKQGANSPLHF; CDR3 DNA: TGTGCCAGCAGTGGGAAGCAGGGTGCGAATTCACCCCTCCACTTT
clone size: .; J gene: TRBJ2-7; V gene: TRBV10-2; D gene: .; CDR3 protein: CASSPSRGGEYF; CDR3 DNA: TGCGCCAGCAGCCCGAGTAGGGGCGGGGAGTACTTC
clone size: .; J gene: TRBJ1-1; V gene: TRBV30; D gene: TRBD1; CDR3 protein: CAWRGQGSNTEAFF; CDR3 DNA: TGTGCCTGGAGGGGACAGGGATCGAACACTGAAGCTTTCTTT
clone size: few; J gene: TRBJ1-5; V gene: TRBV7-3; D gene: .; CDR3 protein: CASSQGPLSPQHF; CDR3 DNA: TGTGCCAGCAGCCAAGGGCCTCTTTCGCCCCAGCATTTT
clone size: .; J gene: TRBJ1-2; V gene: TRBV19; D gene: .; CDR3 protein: CASSPRREVGYTF; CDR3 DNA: TGTGCCAGTAGCCCAAGGAGGGAGGTAGGCTACACCTTC
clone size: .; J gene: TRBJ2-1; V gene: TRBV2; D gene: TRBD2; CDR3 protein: CASSGGGLGNEQFF; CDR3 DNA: TGTGCCAGCAGTGGGGGGGGACTGGGCAATGAGCAGTTCTTC
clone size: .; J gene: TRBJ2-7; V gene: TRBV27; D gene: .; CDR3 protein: CASRQFTQGTYEQYF; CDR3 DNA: TGTGCCAGCAGACAATTCACGCAGGGGACGTACGAGCAGTACTTC
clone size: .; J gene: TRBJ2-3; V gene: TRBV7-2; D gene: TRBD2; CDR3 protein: CASSPFSRLAGWGQYF; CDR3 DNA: TGTGCCAGCAGCCCCTTTTCGAGACTAGCCGGTTGGGGGCAGTATTTT
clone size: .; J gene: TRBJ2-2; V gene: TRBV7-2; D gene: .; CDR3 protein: CASSLALPTGELFF; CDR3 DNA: TGTGCCAGCAGCTTAGCCCTTCCCACCGGGGAGCTGTTTTTT
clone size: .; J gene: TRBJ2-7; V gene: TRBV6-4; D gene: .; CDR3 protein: CASNKPGQQYF; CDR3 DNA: TGTGCCAGCAACAAACCGGGGCAGCAGTACTTC
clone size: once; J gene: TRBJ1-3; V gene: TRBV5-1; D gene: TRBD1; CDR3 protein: CASSSGQGGNTIYF; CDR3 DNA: TGCGCCAGCAGCTCCGGACAGGGGGGAAACACCATATATTTT
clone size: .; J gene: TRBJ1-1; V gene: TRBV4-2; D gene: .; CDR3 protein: CASRQSGQPGAFF; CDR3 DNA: TGTGCCAGCAGACAATCGGGACAACCGGGAGCTTTCTTT
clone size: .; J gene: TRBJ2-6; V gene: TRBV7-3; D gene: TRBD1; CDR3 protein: CASRPDRGTLSGANVLTF; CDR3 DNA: TGTGCCAGCAGGCCCGACAGGGGGACCCTCTCTGGGGCCAACGTCCTGACTTTC
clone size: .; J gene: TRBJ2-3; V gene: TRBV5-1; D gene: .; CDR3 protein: CASGRGSGTDTQYF; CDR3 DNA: TGCGCCAGCGGCCGGGGCTCGGGGACAGATACGCAGTATTTT
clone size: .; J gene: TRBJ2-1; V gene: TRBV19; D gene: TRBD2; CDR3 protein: CASSIYGRVDNEQFF; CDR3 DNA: TGTGCCAGTAGTATATACGGGAGGGTGGACAATGAGCAGTTCTTC
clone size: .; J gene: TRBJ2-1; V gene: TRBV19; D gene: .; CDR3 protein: CASTRTGANEQFF; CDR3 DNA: TGTGCCAGTACCCGGACTGGGGCCAATGAGCAGTTCTTC
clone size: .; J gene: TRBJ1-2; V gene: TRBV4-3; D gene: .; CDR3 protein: CASSQDLTGLGYTF; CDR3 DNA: TGCGCCAGCAGCCAAGACCTGACAGGCCTGGGCTACACCTTC
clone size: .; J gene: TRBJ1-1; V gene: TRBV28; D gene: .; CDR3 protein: CASSFVLGSRGGSTEAFF; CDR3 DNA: TGTGCCAGCAGTTTCGTACTGGGATCGAGAGGGGGTAGCACTGAAGCTTTCTTT
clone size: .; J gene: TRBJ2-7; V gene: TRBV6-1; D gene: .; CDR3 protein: CASSEYVREGSSYEQYF; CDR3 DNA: TGTGCCAGCAGTGAATACGTTCGAGAGGGGAGCTCCTACGAGCAGTACTTC
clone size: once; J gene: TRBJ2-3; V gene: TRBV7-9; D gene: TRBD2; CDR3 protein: CASSLYELRGALSTDTQYF; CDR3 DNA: TGTGCCAGCAGCTTATATGAGCTGCGGGGGGCCCTAAGCACAGATACGCAGTATTTT
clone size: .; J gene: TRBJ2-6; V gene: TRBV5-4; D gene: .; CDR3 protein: CASSLDLVQLTF; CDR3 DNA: TGTGCCAGCAGCTTGGATTTGGTCCAGCTGACTTTC
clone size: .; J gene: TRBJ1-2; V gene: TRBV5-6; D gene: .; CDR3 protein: CASSLDRVGGYTF; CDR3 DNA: TGTGCCAGCAGCTTGGACCGGGTTGGAGGCTACACCTTC
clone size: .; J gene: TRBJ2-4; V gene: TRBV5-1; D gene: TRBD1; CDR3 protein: CASLQNRQGENIQYF; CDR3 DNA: TGCGCCAGCCTCCAAAACCGACAGGGTGAAAACATTCAGTACTTC
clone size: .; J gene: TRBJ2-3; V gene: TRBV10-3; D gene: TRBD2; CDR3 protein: CAIDASGGDDTQYF; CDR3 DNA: TGTGCCATCGATGCTAGCGGGGGAGATGATACGCAGTATTTT
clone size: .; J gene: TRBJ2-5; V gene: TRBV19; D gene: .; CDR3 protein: CASSGAGLQETQYF; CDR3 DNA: TGTGCCAGTAGTGGGGCGGGTCTCCAAGAGACCCAGTACTTC
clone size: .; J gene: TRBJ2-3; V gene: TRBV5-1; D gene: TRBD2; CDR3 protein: CASSRRTSGVNIDTQYF; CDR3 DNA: TGCGCCAGCAGCCGTCGGACTAGCGGGGTGAACATAGATACGCAGTATTTT
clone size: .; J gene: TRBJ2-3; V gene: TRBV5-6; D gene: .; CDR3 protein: CASSLKSQDTQYF; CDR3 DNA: TGTGCCAGCAGCTTAAAGTCCCAGGATACGCAGTATTTT
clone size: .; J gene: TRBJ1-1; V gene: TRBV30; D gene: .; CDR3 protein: CAWSKTRLNEAFF; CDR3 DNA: TGTGCCTGGAGTAAGACTCGACTTAATGAAGCTTTCTTT
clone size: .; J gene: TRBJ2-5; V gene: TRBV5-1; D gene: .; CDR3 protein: CASSGRGTGETQYF; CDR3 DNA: TGCGCCAGCAGCGGAAGAGGGACGGGGGAGACCCAGTACTTC
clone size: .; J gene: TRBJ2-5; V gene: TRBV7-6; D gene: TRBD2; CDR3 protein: CASSLAPPSGGQETQYF; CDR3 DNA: TGTGCCAGCAGCTTAGCGCCCCCTAGCGGGGGCCAAGAGACCCAGTACTTC
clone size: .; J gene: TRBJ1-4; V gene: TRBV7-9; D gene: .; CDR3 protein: CASSLAEGRGGFGEKLFF; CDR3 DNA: TGTGCCAGCAGCTTAGCTGAGGGGCGCGGTGGTTTCGGAGAAAAACTGTTTTTT
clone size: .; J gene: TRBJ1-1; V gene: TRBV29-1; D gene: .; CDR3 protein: CSVAQGTEAFF; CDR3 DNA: TGCAGCGTTGCACAGGGAACTGAAGCTTTCTTT
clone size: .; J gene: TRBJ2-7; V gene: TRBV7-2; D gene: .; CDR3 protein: CASSSTRDLAEQYF; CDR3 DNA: TGTGCCAGCAGCTCGACCCGGGACCTCGCCGAGCAGTACTTC
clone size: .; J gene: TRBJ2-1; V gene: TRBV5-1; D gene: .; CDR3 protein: CASSPPRTSYNEQFF; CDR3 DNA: TGCGCCAGCAGTCCCCCCAGGACGAGCTACAATGAGCAGTTCTTC
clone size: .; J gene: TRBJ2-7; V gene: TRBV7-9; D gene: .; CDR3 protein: CASSLAAGNEQYF; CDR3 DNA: TGTGCCAGCAGCTTAGCCGCTGGGAACGAGCAGTACTTC
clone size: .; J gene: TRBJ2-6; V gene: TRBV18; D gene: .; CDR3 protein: CASSPPGPGANVLTF; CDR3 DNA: TGTGCCAGCTCACCCCCAGGGCCTGGGGCCAACGTCCTGACTTTC
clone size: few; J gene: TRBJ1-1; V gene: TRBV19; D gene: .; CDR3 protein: CASSTGSWTEAFF; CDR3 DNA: TGTGCCAGTAGCACGGGATCGTGGACTGAAGCTTTCTTT
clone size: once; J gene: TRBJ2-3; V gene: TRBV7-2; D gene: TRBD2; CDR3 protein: CASSSRGGGHTDTQYF; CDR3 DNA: TGTGCCAGCAGCTCCCGCGGGGGGGGACACACAGATACGCAGTATTTT
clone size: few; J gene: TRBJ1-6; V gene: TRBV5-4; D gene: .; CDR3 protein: CASSDGQLNSPLHF; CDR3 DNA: TGTGCCAGCAGCGACGGACAGCTTAATTCACCCCTCCACTTT
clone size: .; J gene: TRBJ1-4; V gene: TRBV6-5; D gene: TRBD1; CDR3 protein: CASSYSQTGPNEKLFF; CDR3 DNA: TGTGCCAGCAGTTACTCCCAGACAGGGCCTAATGAAAAACTGTTTTTT
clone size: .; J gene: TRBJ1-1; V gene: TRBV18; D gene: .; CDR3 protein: CASSPQNTNTEAFF; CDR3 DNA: TGTGCCAGCTCACCACAGAATACAAACACTGAAGCTTTCTTT
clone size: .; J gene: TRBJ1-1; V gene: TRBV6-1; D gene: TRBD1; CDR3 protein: CASSQESTGIEAFF; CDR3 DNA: TGTGCCAGCAGTCAAGAATCGACAGGGATTGAAGCTTTCTTT
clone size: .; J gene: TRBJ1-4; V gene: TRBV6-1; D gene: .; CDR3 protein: CASSPSNEKLFF; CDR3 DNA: TGTGCCAGCAGTCCCTCCAATGAAAAACTGTTTTTT
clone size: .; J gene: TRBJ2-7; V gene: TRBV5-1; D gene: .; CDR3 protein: CASSPDAITYEQYF; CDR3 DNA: TGCGCCAGCAGCCCGGACGCCATTACCTACGAGCAGTACTTC
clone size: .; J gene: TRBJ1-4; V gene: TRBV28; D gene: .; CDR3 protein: CASSLIGAGTNEKLFF; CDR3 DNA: TGTGCCAGCAGTTTAATAGGGGCCGGAACTAATGAAAAACTGTTTTTT
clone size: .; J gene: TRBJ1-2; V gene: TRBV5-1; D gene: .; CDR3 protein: CASSLAQSDYGYTF; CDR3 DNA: TGCGCCAGCAGCTTGGCACAGAGTGACTATGGCTACACCTTC
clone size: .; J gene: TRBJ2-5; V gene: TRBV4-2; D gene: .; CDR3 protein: CASSQDHAGQETQYF; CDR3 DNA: TGTGCCAGCAGCCAAGATCACGCGGGGCAAGAGACCCAGTACTTC
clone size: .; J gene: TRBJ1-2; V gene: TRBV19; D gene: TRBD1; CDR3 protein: CASRPDRVNGYTF; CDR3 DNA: TGTGCCAGTAGACCGGACAGGGTGAATGGCTACACCTTC
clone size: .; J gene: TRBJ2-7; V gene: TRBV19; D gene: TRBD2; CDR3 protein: CASSRGPGLAVDEQYF; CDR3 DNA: TGTGCCAGTAGTAGGGGCCCGGGACTAGCGGTCGACGAGCAGTACTTC
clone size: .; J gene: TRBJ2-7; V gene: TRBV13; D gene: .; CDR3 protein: CASSATSVAYEQYF; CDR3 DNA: TGTGCCAGCAGCGCTACTAGTGTCGCCTACGAGCAGTACTTC